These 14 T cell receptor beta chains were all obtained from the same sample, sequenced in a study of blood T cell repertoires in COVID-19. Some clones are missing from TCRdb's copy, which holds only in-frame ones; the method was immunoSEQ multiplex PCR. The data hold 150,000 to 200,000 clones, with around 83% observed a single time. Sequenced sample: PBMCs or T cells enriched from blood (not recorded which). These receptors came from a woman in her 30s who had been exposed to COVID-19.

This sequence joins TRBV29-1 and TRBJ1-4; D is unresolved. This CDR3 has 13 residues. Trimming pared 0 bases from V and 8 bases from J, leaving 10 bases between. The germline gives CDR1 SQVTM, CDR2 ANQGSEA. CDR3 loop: CSVEDYMEEKLFF. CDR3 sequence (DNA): TGCAGCGTTGAAGATTATATGGAGGAAAAACTGTTTTTT. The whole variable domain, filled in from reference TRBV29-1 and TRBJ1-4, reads SAVISQKPSRDICQRGTSLTIQCQVDSQVTMMFWYRQQPGQSLTLIATANQGSEATYESGFVIDKFPISRPNLTFSTLTVSNMSPEDSSIYLCSVEDYMEEKLFFGSGTQLSVL.

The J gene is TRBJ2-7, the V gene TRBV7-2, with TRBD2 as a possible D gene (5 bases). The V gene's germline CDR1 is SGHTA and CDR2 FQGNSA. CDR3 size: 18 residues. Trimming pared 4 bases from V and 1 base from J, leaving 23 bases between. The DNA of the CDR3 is TGTGCCAGCAGCTCAAGGACGACGGGGTTCCAAATTTCCTACGAGCAGTACTTC. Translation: CASSSRTTGFQISYEQYF.

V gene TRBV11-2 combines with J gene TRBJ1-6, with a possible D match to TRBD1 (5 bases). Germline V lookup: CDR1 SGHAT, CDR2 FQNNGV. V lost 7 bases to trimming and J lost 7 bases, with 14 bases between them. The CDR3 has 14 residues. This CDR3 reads CASKGQGGNSPLHF. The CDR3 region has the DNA TGTGCCAGCAAGGGGCAGGGAGGAAATTCACCCCTCCACTTT.

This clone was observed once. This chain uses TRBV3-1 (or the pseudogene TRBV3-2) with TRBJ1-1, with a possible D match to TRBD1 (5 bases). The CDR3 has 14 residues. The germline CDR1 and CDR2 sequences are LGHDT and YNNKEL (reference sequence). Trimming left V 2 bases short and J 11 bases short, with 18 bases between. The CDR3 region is CASSQSQGWGYAFF. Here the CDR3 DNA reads TGTGCCAGCAGCCAATCCCAGGGCTGGGGATACGCTTTCTTT.

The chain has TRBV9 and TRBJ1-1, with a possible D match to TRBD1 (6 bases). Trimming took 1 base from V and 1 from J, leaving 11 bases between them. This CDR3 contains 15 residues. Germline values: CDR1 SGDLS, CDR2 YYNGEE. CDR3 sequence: CASSVLIGGNTEAFF. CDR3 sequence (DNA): TGTGCCAGCAGCGTATTGATAGGGGGGAACACTGAAGCTTTCTTT.

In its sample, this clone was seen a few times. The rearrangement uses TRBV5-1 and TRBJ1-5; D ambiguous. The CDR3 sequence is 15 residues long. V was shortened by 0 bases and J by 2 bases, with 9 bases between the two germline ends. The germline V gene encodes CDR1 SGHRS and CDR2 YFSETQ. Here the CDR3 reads CASSLDTGGNQPQHF. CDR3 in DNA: TGCGCCAGCAGCTTGGATACCGGGGGCAATCAGCCCCAGCATTTT.

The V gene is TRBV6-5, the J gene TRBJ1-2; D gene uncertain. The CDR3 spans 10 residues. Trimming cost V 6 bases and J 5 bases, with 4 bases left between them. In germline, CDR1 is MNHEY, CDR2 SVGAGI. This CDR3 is CASREYGYTF. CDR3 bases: TGTGCCAGCAGGGAGTATGGCTACACCTTC.

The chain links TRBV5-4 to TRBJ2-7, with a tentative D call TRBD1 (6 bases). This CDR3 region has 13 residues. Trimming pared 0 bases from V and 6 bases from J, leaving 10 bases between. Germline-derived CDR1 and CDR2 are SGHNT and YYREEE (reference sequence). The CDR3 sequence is CASSLEGTSEQYF. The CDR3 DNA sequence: TGTGCCAGCAGCTTGGAGGGGACAAGCGAGCAGTACTTC.

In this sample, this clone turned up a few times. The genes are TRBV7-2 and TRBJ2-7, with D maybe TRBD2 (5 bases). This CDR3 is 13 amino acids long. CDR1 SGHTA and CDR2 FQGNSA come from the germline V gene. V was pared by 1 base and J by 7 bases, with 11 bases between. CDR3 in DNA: TGTGCCAGCAGCTTAGAGCAAGGGAGAGAGCAGTACTTC. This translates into CASSLEQGREQYF. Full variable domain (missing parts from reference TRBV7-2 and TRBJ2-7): GAGVSQSPSNKVTEKGKDVELRCDPISGHTALYWYRQSLGQGLEFLIYFQGNSAPDKSGLPSDRFSAERTGGSVSTLTIQRTQQEDSAVYLCASSLEQGREQYFGPGTRLTVT.

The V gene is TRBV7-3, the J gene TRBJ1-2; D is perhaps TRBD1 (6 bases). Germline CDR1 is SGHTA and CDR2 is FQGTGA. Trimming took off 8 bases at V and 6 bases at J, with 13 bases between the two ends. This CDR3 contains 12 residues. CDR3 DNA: TGTGCCAGCGGCCCGGGACATGATGGCTACACCTTC. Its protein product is CASGPGHDGYTF.

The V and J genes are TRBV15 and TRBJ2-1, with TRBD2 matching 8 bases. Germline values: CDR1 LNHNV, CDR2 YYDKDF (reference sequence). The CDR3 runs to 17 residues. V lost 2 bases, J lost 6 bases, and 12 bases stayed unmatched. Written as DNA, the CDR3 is TGTGCCACCAGCAGATCTATACGGGGGGGCTACCCCAATGAGCAGTTCTTC. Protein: CATSRSIRGGYPNEQFF.

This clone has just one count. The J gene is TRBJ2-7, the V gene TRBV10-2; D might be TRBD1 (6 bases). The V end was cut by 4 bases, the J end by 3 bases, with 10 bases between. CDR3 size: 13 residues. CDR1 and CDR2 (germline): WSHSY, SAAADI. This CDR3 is CASSGGTFYEQYF. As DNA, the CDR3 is TGCGCCAGCAGTGGAGGGACATTCTACGAGCAGTACTTC.

Written as DNA, the CDR3 is TGTGCCAGCACCGGCCCGGGACTAGCCCCCGGGGAGCTGTTTTTT. Its translation: CASTGPGLAPGELFF. The rearrangement uses TRBV27 and TRBJ2-2, with 9 bases aligning to TRBD2. The CDR3 loop spans 15 amino acids. CDR1 MNHEY and CDR2 SMNVEV come from the germline V gene (reference sequence). V was pared by 7 bases and J by 6 bases, with 9 bases of the junction left unmatched.

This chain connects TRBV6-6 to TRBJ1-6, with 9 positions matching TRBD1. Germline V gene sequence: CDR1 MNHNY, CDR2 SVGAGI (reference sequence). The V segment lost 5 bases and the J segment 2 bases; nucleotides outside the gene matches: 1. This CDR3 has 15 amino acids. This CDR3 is CASSDRGTYNSPLHF. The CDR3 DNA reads TGTGCCAGCAGTGACAGGGGGACCTATAATTCACCCCTCCACTTT.